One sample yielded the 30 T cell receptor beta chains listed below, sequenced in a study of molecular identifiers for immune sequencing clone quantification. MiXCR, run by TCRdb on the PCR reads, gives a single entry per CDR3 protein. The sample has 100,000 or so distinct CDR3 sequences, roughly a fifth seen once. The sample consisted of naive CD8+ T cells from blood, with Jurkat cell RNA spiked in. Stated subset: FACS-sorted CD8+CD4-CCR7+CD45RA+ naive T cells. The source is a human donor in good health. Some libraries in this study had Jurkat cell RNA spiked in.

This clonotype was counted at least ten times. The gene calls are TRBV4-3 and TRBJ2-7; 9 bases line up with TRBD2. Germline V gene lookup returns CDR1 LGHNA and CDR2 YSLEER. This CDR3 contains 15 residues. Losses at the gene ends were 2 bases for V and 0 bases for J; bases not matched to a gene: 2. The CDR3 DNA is TGCGCCAGCAGCCAATCGACTAGCGGCTCCTACGAGCAGTACTTC. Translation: CASSQSTSGSYEQYF.

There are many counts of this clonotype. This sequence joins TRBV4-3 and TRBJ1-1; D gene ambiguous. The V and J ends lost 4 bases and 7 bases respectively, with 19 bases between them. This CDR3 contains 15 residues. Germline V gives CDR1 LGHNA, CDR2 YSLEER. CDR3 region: CASSPNRAGRNEAFF. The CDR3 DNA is TGCGCCAGCAGCCCAAACCGGGCAGGTAGGAATGAAGCTTTCTTT.

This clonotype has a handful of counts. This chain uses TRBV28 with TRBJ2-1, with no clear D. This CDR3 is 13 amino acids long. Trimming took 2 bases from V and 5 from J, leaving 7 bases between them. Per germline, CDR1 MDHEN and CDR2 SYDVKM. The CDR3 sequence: CASSLAANNEQFF. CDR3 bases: TGTGCCAGCAGTTTAGCGGCGAACAATGAGCAGTTCTTC.

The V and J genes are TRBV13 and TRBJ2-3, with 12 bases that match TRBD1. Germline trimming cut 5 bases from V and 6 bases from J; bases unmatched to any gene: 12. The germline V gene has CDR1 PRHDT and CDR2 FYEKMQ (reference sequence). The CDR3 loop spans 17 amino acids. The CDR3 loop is CASSPGKGQGAYDTQYF. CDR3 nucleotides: TGTGCCAGCAGCCCGGGGAAGGGACAGGGGGCTTATGATACGCAGTATTTT. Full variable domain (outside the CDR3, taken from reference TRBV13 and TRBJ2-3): AAGVIQSPRHLIKEKRETATLKCYPIPRHDTVYWYQQGPGQDPQFLISFYEKMQSDKGSIPDRFSAQQFSDYHSELNMSSLELGDSALYFCASSPGKGQGAYDTQYFGPGTRLTVL.

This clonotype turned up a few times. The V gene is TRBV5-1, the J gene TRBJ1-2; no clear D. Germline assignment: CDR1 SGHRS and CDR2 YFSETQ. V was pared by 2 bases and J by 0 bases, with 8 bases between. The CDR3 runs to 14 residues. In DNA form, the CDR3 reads TGCGCCAGCAGCTTTGGTCAAGCTAACTATGGCTACACCTTC. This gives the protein CASSFGQANYGYTF.

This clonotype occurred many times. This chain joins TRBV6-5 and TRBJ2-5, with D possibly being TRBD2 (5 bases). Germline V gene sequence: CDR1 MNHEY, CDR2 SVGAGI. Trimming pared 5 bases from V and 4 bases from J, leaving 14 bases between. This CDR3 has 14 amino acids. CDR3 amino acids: CASSPPGEGETQYF. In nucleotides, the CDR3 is TGTGCCAGCAGTCCCCCCGGAGAGGGAGAGACCCAGTACTTC.

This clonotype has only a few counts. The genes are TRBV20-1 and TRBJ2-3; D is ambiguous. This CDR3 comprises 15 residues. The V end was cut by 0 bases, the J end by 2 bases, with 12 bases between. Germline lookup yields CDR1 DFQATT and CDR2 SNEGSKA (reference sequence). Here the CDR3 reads CSARDWGTATDTQYF. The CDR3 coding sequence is TGCAGTGCTAGAGATTGGGGTACAGCCACAGATACGCAGTATTTT.

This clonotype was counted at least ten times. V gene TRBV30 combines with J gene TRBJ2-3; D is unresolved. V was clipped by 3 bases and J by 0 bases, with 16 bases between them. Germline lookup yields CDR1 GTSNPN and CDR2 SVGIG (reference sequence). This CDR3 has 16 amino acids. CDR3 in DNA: TGTGCCTGGAGCCGACGCACCGGAAAGAGCACAGATACGCAGTATTTT. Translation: CAWSRRTGKSTDTQYF.

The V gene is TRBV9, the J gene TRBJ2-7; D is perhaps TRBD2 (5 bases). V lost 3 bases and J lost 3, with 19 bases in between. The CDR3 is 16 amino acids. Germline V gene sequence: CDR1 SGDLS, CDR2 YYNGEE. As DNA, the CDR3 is TGTGCCAGCAGCGGATCCATGAGGGCCGATGTCTACGAGCAGTACTTC. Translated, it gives CASSGSMRADVYEQYF.

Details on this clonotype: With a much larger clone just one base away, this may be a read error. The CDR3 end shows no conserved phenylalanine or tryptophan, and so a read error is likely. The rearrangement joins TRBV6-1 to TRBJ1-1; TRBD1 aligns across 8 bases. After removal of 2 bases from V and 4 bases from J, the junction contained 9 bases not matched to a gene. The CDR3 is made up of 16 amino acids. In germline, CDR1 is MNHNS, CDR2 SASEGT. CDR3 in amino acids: CASSELGQGASTEAFL. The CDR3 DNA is TGTGCCAGCAGTGAACTCGGGCAGGGGGCGTCCACTGAAGCTTTCCTT.

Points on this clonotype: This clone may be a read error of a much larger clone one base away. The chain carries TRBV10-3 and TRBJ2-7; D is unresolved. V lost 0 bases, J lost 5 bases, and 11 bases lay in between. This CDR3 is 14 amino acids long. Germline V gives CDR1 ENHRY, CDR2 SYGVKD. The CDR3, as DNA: TGTGCCATCAGTGAGTCTCTGGCGACCCACGAGCAGTACTTC. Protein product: CAISESLATHEQYF.

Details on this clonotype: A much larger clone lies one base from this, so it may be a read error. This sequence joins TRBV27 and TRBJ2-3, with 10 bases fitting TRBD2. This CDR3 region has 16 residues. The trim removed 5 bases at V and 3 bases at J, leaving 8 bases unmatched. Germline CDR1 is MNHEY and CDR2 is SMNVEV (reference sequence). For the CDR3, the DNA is TGTGCCAGCAGTCTCCTTAGCGGGAGGTCGACAGATACGCAGTATTTT. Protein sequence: CASSLLSGRSTDTQYF.

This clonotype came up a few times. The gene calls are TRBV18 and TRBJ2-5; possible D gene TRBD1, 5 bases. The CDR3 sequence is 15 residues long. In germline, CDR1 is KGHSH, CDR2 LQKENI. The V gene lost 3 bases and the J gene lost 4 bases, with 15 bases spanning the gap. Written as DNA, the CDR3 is TGTGCCAGCTCACCTTTTGTGGACATAAGAGAGACCCAGTACTTC. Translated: CASSPFVDIRETQYF.

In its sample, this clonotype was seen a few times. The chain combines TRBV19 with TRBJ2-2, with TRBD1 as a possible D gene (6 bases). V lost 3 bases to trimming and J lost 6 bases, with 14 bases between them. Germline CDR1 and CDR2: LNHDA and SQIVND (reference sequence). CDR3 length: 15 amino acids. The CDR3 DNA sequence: TGTGCCAGTAGTATGGGTCTGACAGGCGCCGGGGAGCTGTTTTTT. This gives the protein CASSMGLTGAGELFF.

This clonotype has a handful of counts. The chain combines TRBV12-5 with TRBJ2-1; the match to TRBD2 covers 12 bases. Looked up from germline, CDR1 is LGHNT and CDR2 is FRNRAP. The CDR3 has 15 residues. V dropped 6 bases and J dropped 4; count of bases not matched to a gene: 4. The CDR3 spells CASGPLAGGYNEQFF. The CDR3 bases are TGTGCTAGTGGCCCGCTAGCGGGGGGGTACAATGAGCAGTTCTTC.

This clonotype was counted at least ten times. CDR3 sequence (DNA): TGCGCCAGCAGCCAAGAGCCCATGTTGGGGGGAAGCTCTGGGGCCAACGTCCTGACTTTC. Translated, it gives CASSQEPMLGGSSGANVLTF. J is TRBJ2-6 and V is TRBV4-3; D possibly corresponds to TRBD2 (6 bases). This CDR3 contains 20 residues. The germline V and J ends were trimmed by 0 bases and 0 bases, with 18 bases remaining between them. CDR1 LGHNA and CDR2 YSLEER come from the germline V gene.

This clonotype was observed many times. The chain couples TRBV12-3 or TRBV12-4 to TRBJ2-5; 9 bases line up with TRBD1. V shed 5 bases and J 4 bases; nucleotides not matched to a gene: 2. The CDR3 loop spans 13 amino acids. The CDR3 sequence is CASSPTGGETQYF. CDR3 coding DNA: TGTGCCAGCAGTCCGACAGGGGGAGAGACCCAGTACTTC.

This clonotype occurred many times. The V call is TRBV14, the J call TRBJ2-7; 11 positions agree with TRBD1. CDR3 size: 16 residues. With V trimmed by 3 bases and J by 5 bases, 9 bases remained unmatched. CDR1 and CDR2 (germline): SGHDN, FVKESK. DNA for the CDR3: TGTGCCAGCAGCCAGAGGACAGGGGGCGCAAGGGACGAGCAGTACTTC. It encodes CASSQRTGGARDEQYF.

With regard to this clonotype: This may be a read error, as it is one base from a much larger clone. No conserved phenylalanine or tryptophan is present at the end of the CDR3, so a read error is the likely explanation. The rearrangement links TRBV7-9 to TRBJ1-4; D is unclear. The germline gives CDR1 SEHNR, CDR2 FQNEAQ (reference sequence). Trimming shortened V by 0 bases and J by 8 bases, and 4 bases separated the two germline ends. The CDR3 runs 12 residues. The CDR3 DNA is TGTGCCAGCAGCTTAGCGTCGGAAAAACTGTTTCTT. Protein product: CASSLASEKLFL.

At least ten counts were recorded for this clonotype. This CDR3 reads CASRRSGRDYEQYF. CDR3 DNA: TGTGCCAGCAGGCGATCGGGCAGGGACTACGAGCAGTACTTC. The V and J genes are TRBV6-2 or TRBV6-3 and TRBJ2-7; D is possibly TRBD1 (5 bases). V lost 6 bases, J lost 3 bases, and 15 bases lay in between. Germline assignment: CDR1 MNHEY and CDR2 SVGEGT. CDR3 size: 14 residues.

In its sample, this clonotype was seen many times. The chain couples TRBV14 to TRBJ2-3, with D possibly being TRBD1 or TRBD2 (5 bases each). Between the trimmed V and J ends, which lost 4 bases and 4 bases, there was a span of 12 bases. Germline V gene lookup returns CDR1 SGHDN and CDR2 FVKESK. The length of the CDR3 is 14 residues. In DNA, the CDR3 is TGTGCCAGCAGCCCTTTCCCGGGGCCAGATACGCAGTATTTT. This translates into CASSPFPGPDTQYF. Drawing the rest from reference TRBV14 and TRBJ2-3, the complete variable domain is EAGVTQFPSHSVIEKGQTVTLRCDPISGHDNLYWYRRVMGKEIKFLLHFVKESKQDESGMPNNRFLAERTGGTYSTLKVQPAELEDSGVYFCASSPFPGPDTQYFGPGTRLTVL.

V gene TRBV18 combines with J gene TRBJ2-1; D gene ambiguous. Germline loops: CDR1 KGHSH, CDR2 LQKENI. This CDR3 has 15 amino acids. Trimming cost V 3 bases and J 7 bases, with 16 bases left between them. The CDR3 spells CASSPPDPGWNEQFF. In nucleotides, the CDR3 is TGTGCCAGCTCACCGCCCGACCCGGGTTGGAATGAGCAGTTCTTC.

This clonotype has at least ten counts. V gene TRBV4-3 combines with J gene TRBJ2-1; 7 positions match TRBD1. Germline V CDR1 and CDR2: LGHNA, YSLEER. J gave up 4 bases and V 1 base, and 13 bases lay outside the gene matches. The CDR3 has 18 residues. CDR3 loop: CASSQGRGTGQIYNEQFF. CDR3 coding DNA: TGCGCCAGCAGCCAAGGCAGGGGAACGGGACAGATTTACAATGAGCAGTTCTTC.

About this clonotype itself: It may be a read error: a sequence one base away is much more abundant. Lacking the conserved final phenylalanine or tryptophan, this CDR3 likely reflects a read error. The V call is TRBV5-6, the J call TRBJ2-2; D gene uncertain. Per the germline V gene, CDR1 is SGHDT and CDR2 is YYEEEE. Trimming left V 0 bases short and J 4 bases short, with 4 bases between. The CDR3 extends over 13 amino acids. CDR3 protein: CASSLAVTGELFL. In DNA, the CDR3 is TGTGCCAGCAGCTTGGCCGTCACCGGGGAGCTGTTTCTT.

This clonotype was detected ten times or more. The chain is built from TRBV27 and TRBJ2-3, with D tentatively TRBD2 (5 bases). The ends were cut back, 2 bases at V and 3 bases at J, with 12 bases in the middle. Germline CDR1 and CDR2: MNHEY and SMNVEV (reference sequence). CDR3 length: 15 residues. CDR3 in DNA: TGTGCCAGCAGTTTAATTCTAGCCGGGACAGATACGCAGTATTTT. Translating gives CASSLILAGTDTQYF.

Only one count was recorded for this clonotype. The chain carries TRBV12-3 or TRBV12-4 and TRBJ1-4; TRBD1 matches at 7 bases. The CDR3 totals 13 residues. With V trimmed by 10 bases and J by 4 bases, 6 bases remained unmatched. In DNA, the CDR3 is TGTGCCACCAAGGACAGGAATAATGAAAAACTGTTTTTT. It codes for CATKDRNNEKLFF.

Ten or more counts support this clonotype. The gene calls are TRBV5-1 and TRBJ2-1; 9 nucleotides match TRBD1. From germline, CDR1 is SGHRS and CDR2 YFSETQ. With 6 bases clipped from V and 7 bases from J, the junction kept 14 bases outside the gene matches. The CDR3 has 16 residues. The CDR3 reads CASTPRGTGFYNEQFF. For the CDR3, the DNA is TGCGCCAGCACTCCAAGGGGGACAGGGTTCTATAATGAGCAGTTCTTC.

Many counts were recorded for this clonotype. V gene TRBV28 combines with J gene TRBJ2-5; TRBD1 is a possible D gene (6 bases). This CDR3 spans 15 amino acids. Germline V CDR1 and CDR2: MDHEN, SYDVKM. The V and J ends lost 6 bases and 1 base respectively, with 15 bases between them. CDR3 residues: CASSSDRQAQETQYF. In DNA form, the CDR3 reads TGTGCCAGCAGCTCCGACCGACAGGCCCAAGAGACCCAGTACTTC.

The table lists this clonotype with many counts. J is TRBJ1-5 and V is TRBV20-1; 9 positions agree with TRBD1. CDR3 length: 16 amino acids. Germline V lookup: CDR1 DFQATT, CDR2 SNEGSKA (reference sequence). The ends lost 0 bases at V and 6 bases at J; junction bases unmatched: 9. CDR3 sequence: CSARDGQGSIGQPQHF. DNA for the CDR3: TGCAGTGCTAGAGATGGACAGGGGTCGATTGGTCAGCCCCAGCATTTT.

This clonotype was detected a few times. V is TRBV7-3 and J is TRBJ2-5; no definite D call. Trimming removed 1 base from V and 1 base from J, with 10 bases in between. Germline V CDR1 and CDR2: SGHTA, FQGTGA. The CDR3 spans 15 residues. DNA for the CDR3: TGTGCCAGCAGCTTAAATTCCGCAAGCCAAGAGACCCAGTACTTC. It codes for CASSLNSASQETQYF.